This T cell receptor beta chain was obtained from a study of T cell responses to AZD1222 COVID-19 vaccine. Study results and limitations: A rise in Spike-specific TCR breadth and depth followed two AZD1222 doses. There were mostly white British donors and more females than males, and clonal diversity was possibly underestimated.

The method was immunoSEQ multiplex PCR; TCRdb's version includes in-frame clones alone and lacks a portion of them. The data show approximately 130,000 clones, with approximately 85% seen just once and approximately 8% held by the top ten. About this clone: What it binds is not known.

V was trimmed by 1 base and J by 1 base, leaving 10 bases between them. The CDR3 sequence is 15 residues long. Germline CDR1 MNHNS, CDR2 SASEGT. The chain has TRBV6-1 and TRBJ1-1; D is unresolved. Material: peripheral blood, obtained 28 days after the second dose of the MenACWY control vaccine. The TCR sequence derives from an adult who received the MenACWY meningococcal vaccine as a control. The CDR3 DNA sequence: TGTGCCAGCAGTGAAGGAATCTTAAAGAACACTGAAGCTTTCTTT. Translating it yields CASSEGILKNTEAFF.